The TCR beta chain described here comes from a study of PD-L1 blockade in urothelial cancer. About the research overall: About 85% of the roughly 30 patients were males with bladder-origin urothelial cancer. There were a median of around 140,000 T cells in blood samples.

V was pared by 8 bases and J by 3 bases, with 20 bases between. CDR3 length: 16 residues. The germline V gene encodes CDR1 MDHEN and CDR2 SYDVKM. TCR analog templates of synthetic origin were spiked into each PCR. Here immunoSEQ multiplex PCR was the method, and the copy in TCRdb shows in-frame clones only, minus some. The table has over 50,000 clones, roughly 84% seen once. Sequencing used PBMCs, obtained around atezolizumab (anti-PD-L1) treatment. V usage is TRBV28 and J usage is TRBJ1-3; D may be TRBD1 (6 bases). This clonotype was sampled from a man in his forties or fifties with urothelial cancer. The CDR3 DNA reads as TGTGCCAGCTCCCCCTCCGGGACACTTGTTGGAAACACCATATATTTT. Translated: CASSPSGTLVGNTIYF.